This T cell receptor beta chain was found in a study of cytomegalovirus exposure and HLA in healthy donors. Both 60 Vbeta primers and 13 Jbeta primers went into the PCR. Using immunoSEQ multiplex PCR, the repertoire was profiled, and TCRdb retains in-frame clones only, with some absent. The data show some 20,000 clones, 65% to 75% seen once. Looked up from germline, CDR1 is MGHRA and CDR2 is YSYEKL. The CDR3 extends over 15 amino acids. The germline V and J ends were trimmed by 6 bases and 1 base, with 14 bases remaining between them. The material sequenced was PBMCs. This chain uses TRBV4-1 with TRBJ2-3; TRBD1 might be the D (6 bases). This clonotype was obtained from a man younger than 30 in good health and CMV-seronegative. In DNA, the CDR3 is TGCGCCAGCAGTTACAGGGTCCGGGGCACAGATACGCAGTATTTT. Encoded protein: CASSYRVRGTDTQYF.